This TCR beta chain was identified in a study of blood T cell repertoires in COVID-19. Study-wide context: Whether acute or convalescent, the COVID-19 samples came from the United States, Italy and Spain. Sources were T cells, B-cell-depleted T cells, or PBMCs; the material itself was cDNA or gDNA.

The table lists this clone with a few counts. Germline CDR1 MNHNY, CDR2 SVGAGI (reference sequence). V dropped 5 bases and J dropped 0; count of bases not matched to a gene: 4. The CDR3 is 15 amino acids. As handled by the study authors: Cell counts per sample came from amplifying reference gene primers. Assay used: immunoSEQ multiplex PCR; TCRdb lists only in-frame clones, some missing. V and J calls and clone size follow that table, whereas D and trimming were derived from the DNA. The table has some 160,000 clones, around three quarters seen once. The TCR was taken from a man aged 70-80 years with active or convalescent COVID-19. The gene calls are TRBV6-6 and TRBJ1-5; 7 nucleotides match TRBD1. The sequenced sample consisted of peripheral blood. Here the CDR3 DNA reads TGTGCCAGCAGTCGACAGGGCCATAGCAATCAGCCCCAGCATTTT. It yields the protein CASSRQGHSNQPQHF.